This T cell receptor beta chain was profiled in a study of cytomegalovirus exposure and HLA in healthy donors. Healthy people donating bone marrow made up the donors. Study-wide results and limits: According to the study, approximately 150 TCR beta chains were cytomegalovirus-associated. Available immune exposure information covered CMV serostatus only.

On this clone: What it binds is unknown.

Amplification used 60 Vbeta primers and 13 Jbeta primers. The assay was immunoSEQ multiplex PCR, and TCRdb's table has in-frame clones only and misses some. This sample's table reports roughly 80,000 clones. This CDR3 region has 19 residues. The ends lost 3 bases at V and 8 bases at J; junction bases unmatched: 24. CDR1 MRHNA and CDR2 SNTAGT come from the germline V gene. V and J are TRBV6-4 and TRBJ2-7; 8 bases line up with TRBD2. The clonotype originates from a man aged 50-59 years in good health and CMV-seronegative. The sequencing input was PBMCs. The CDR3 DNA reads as TGTGCCAGCAGTGAGTGGTCTTTGTTCTTGCGGGGGGAAAGGGGCCAGCAGTACTTC. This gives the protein CASSEWSLFLRGERGQQYF.